This entry lists 22 T cell receptor beta chains sequenced from one sample in a study of shared T cell receptors in the human thymus. Sequencing used immunoSEQ multiplex PCR; TCRdb keeps in-frame clones, though not all of them. The data contain roughly 700,000 clones, more than 75% of them seen just once; the ten biggest clones take up over 0.008%. These data were also reused for a study on human thymus T cells.

Sequencing was done on a sample of thymocytes. The receptor set was obtained from a boy younger than two with a congenital heart defect.

This clone was recorded once. V and J are TRBV13 and TRBJ2-1, with D possibly being TRBD2 (5 bases). CDR3 length equals 16 residues. The germline gives CDR1 PRHDT, CDR2 FYEKMQ (reference sequence). The ends were cut back, 2 bases at V and 7 bases at J, with 18 bases in the middle. CDR3 bases: TGTGCCAGCAGCTTAAGTAGCCCCGAAGGAGGTAATGAGCAGTTCTTC. Its translation: CASSLSSPEGGNEQFF.

This rearrangement joins TRBV9 to TRBJ1-4; D is possibly TRBD1 (6 bases). V lost 4 bases and J 13 bases, leaving 20 bases between the germline ends. CDR1 and CDR2 from the germline V gene are SGDLS and YYNGEE. This CDR3 spans 14 amino acids. CDR3 in amino acids: CASSPRSRGRGLFF. CDR3 DNA sequence: TGTGCCAGCAGCCCCCGTAGCAGGGGCCGGGGACTGTTTTTT. The variable domain in full, completed from reference TRBV9 and TRBJ1-4, reads DSGVTQTPKHLITATGQRVTLRCSPRSGDLSVYWYQQSLDQGLQFLIQYYNGEERAKGNILERFSAQQFPDLHSELNLSSLELGDSALYFCASSPRSRGRGLFFGSGTQLSVL.

The CDR3 nucleotides read TGTGCCAGCAGCCCCGGGGGGTCCTCTGGGGCCAACGTCCTGACTTTC. It yields the protein CASSPGGSSGANVLTF. The chain links TRBV7-9 to TRBJ2-6; 7 bases are a match to TRBD2. Germline trimming cut 5 bases from V and 0 bases from J; bases unmatched to any gene: 4. Germline V gives CDR1 SEHNR, CDR2 FQNEAQ (reference sequence). The CDR3 runs 16 residues.

This sequence joins TRBV5-1 and TRBJ2-5; possible D gene TRBD2, 5 bases. With 4 bases removed from V and 3 bases from J, the gap between germline ends came to 13 bases. Germline V lookup: CDR1 SGHRS, CDR2 YFSETQ. The CDR3 consists of 14 residues. This CDR3 is CASSAGLVEETQYF. The CDR3 DNA is TGCGCCAGCAGCGCGGGCCTCGTGGAAGAGACCCAGTACTTC.

Here the CDR3 DNA reads TGCGCCAGCAGCCAAAACCGGGACAGGGGCGTTTCCTACGAGCAGTACTTC. This gives the protein CASSQNRDRGVSYEQYF. The chain employs TRBV4-1 and TRBJ2-5, with 10 bases fitting TRBD1. The J call may be faulty, since TRBJ2-7 better matches the DNA end. This CDR3 region has 17 residues. In germline, CDR1 is MGHRA, CDR2 YSYEKL.

This chain joins TRBV27 and TRBJ2-7; perhaps TRBD2 as D (6 bases). In germline, CDR1 is MNHEY, CDR2 SMNVEV (reference sequence). Trimming cost V 0 bases and J 3 bases, with 12 bases left between them. CDR3 length equals 15 residues. CDR3: CASSLSRGDGYEQYF. The CDR3, as DNA: TGTGCCAGCAGTTTATCGCGGGGAGATGGCTACGAGCAGTACTTC.

This chain's CDR3 is CASSQTSGSADTQYF. The CDR3 DNA sequence: TGTGCCAGCAGTCAGACTAGCGGGAGCGCAGATACGCAGTATTTT. The chain joins TRBV27 to TRBJ2-3, with TRBD2 matching over 12 bases. There are 15 residues in the CDR3. Germline CDR1 reads MNHEY; CDR2 reads SMNVEV (reference sequence). Trimming removed 5 bases from V and 4 bases from J; junction bases left unmatched: 4.

The V gene is TRBV30, the J gene TRBJ2-1; tentative D call: TRBD1 (6 bases). Germline V gene lookup returns CDR1 GTSNPN and CDR2 SVGIG (reference sequence). This CDR3 is built from 14 residues. The V gene lost 2 bases and the J gene lost 5 bases, with 13 bases spanning the gap. CDR3 DNA sequence: TGTGCCTGGAGTTGTAGGGGGTCCCACAATGAGCAGTTCTTC. Residues: CAWSCRGSHNEQFF.

The chain carries TRBV27 and TRBJ2-1, with 8 bases identical to TRBD1. The germline V gene has CDR1 MNHEY and CDR2 SMNVEV (reference sequence). The CDR3 runs 16 residues. Germline trimming cut 5 bases from V and 3 bases from J; bases unmatched to any gene: 9. DNA of the CDR3: TGTGCCAGCAGTCGACTCCGGGACAGGTGCTACAATGAGCAGTTCTTC. Protein sequence: CASSRLRDRCYNEQFF.

The CDR3 here is CASRSGTGVNTEAFF. The CDR3 bases are TGTGCCAGCAGGTCTGGGACAGGGGTGAACACTGAAGCTTTCTTT. V is TRBV7-2 and J is TRBJ1-1, with TRBD1 matching over 10 bases. CDR3 size: 15 residues. The trim removed 6 bases at V and 0 bases at J, leaving 4 bases unmatched. The germline V gene encodes CDR1 SGHTA and CDR2 FQGNSA.

J is TRBJ1-3 and V is TRBV6-1; possible D gene TRBD1, 6 bases. The length of the CDR3 is 15 residues. CDR1 MNHNS and CDR2 SASEGT come from the germline V gene. Deletions cut 5 bases from V and 4 bases from J, with 15 bases between. This chain's CDR3 is CASSSPKGGGNTIYF. The CDR3 coding sequence is TGTGCCAGCAGTTCCCCGAAGGGGGGGGGAAACACCATATATTTT.

The chain carries TRBV7-2 and TRBJ2-3, with 10 bases identical to TRBD1. With 5 bases clipped from V and 5 bases from J, the junction kept 4 bases outside the gene matches. The CDR3 is 14 amino acids. Germline lookup yields CDR1 SGHTA and CDR2 FQGNSA. The CDR3 nucleotides read TGTGCCAGCAGCCCGAGGACAGGGGGAGATACGCAGTATTTT. Its protein product is CASSPRTGGDTQYF.

The chain employs TRBV19 and TRBJ2-1; the match to TRBD1 covers 8 bases. CDR3 length: 17 residues. Germline CDR1 is LNHDA and CDR2 is SQIVND (reference sequence). V gave up 3 bases and J gave up 7 bases; unmatched junction bases: 14. The CDR3 nucleotides read TGTGCCAGTAGTATCGCGGACAGGGCGATTCAGGGGAATGAGCAGTTCTTC. This translates into CASSIADRAIQGNEQFF.

The chain recombines TRBV7-8 with TRBJ2-1; the match to TRBD1 covers 8 bases. V lost 5 bases, J lost 2 bases, and 5 bases stayed unmatched. This CDR3 contains 15 residues. Germline CDR1 reads SGHVS; CDR2 reads FQNEAQ. The DNA of the CDR3 is TGTGCCAGCAGCCAGACAGGGGAAGCCTACAATGAGCAGTTCTTC. Residues: CASSQTGEAYNEQFF.

The chain is built from TRBV6-5 and TRBJ1-5; no definite D call. Trimming took 4 bases from V and 0 from J, leaving 7 bases between them. CDR1 is MNHEY and CDR2 is SVGAGI in the germline V gene. The length of the CDR3 is 14 residues. CDR3 in DNA: TGTGCCAGCAGTTCACATGATAGCAATCAGCCCCAGCATTTT. Translation gives CASSSHDSNQPQHF.

The count of this clone is one. V and J are TRBV5-4 and TRBJ2-6, with D possibly being TRBD2 (5 bases). Trimming took off 1 base at V and 2 bases at J, with 13 bases between the two ends. The CDR3 length is 17 residues. Germline CDR1 SGHNT, CDR2 YYREEE (reference sequence). CDR3 sequence: CASSLRRGAAGANVLTF. The CDR3 coding sequence is TGTGCCAGCAGCTTGCGTCGGGGAGCTGCTGGGGCCAACGTCCTGACTTTC.

The rearrangement joins TRBV12-5 to TRBJ2-7, with D possibly matching TRBD1 (6 bases). Germline V CDR1 and CDR2: LGHNT, FRNRAP. V was pared by 2 bases and J by 6 bases, with 17 bases between. There are 15 residues in the CDR3. The chain's CDR3 is CASGLRTGLRCEQYF. The CDR3 region has the DNA TGTGCTAGTGGTTTGAGAACAGGGTTACGATGCGAGCAGTACTTC.

This chain uses TRBV28 with TRBJ2-6; 8 bases match TRBD1. J gave up 3 bases and V 4 bases, and 17 bases lay outside the gene matches. Germline V gene sequence: CDR1 MDHEN, CDR2 SYDVKM. The CDR3 extends over 20 amino acids. Here the CDR3 reads CASSCPLLGRGPGGANVLTF. The DNA of the CDR3 is TGTGCCAGCAGTTGTCCCCTATTGGGCAGGGGGCCAGGTGGGGCCAACGTCCTGACTTTC.

This clone has a single count. The genes are TRBV7-2 and TRBJ2-1, with a tentative D call TRBD2 (5 bases). V was shortened by 5 bases and J by 8 bases, with 13 bases between the two germline ends. The germline V gene encodes CDR1 SGHTA and CDR2 FQGNSA. The CDR3 has 13 amino acids. CDR3 amino acids: CASSPPEEHEQFF. The CDR3 DNA reads TGTGCCAGCAGCCCCCCGGAGGAACATGAGCAGTTCTTC.

A single count supports this clone. The chain links TRBV7-2 to TRBJ2-7; TRBD2 aligns across 11 bases. The CDR3 extends over 17 amino acids. The V and J ends lost 1 base and 6 bases, in that order; junction bases with no gene match: 11. Germline lookup yields CDR1 SGHTA and CDR2 FQGNSA. The CDR3 DNA is TGTGCCAGCAGCTTAGGCTTCCGGACTAGCGGGTGGAGCGAGCAGTACTTC. It translates to CASSLGFRTSGWSEQYF.

This clone was counted a single time. V is TRBV11-3 and J is TRBJ2-7; D might be TRBD1 (5 bases). V lost 5 bases to trimming and J lost 5 bases, with 19 bases between them. Germline V gene sequence: CDR1 SGHNT, CDR2 YENEEA. The CDR3 contains 15 residues. The CDR3 region has the DNA TGTGCCAGCAGCCCCCGACAGCAGGACCCCCACGAGCAGTACTTC. This encodes CASSPRQQDPHEQYF.

V usage is TRBV11-2 and J usage is TRBJ1-1; D gene unclear. The germline V and J ends were trimmed by 0 bases and 3 bases, with 14 bases remaining between them. CDR1 and CDR2 from the germline V gene are SGHAT and FQNNGV. CDR3 size: 16 residues. In nucleotides, the CDR3 is TGTGCCAGCAGCTTAGATCGGGGAGGGCTGTACACTGAAGCTTTCTTT. Translation gives CASSLDRGGLYTEAFF.